This T cell receptor (beta chain) was retrieved from a study of shared clonotypes between healthy human individuals. General study findings and limits: Since donors were few, the genetic and exposure-history diversity represented was limited. Sample collection involved blood only; tissue repertoires are likely different.

Across several immunoSEQ plates, the genomic DNA of each subset was split evenly. TCRdb keeps only in-frame clones here, not all; method: immunoSEQ multiplex PCR. This sample has under 1,100,000 clones, with roughly 75% found just once. Germline V gives CDR1 SGHTS, CDR2 YDEGEE. The CDR3 extends over 13 amino acids. The germline V and J ends were trimmed by 7 bases and 5 bases, with 16 bases remaining between them. Turning to this clone: Its antigen remains unidentified.

The chain couples TRBV5-8 to TRBJ2-7; a weak D match, TRBD1 (6 bases). The sample was memory CD4+ T cells sorted from blood. Regarding subset: CD45RA-negative fraction. The clonotype comes from a man between 18 and 35 years old in good health. CDR3 DNA: TGTGCCAGCCGAACGGGCAGGGGCAACGAGCAGTACTTC. Its protein product is CASRTGRGNEQYF.